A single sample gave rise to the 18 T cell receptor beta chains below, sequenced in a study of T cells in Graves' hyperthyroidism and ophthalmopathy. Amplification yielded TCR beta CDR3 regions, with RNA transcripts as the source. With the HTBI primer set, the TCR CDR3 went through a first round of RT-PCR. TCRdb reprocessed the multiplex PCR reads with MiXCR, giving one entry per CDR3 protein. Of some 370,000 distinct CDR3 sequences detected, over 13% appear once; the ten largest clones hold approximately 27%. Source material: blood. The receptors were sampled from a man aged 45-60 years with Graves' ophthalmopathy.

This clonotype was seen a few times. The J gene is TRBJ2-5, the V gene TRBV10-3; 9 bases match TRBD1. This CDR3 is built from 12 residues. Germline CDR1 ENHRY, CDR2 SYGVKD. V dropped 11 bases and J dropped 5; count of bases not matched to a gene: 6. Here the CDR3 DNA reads TGTGCCGCGACAGGGGGAGGGGAGACCCAGTACTTC. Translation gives CAATGGGETQYF.

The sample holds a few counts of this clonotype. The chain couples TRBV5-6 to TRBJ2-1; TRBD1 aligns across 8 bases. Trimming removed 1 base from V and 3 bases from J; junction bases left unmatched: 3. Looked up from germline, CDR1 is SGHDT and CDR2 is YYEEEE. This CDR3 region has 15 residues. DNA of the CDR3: TGTGCCAGCAGCTTGCGGACAGGGTTCTACAATGAGCAGTTCTTC. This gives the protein CASSLRTGFYNEQFF.

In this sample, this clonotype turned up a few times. CDR3 region: CASSYPTSLAGGRYEQYF. CDR3 DNA sequence: TGTGCCAGCAGTTACCCCACATCCCTAGCGGGAGGGCGATACGAGCAGTACTTC. This rearrangement joins TRBV6-1 to TRBJ2-7; 12 positions agree with TRBD2. V shed 5 bases, J shed 4 bases, and the junction held 15 bases outside the gene matches. CDR3 length equals 18 residues. CDR1 is MNHNS, CDR2 SASEGT, per germline.

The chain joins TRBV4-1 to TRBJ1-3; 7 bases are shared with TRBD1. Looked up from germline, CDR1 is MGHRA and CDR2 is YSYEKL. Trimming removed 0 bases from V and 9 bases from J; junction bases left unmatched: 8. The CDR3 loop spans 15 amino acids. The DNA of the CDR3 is TGCGCCAGCAGCCAAGAAAAATCACGGACAGGCACCATATATTTT. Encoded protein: CASSQEKSRTGTIYF.

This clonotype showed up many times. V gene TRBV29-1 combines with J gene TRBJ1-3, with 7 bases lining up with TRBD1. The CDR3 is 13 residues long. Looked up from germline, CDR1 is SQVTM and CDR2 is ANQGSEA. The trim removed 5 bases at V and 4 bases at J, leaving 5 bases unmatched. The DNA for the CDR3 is TGCAGCGTTTCCGGACAGGCGGGAAACACCATATATTTT. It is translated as CSVSGQAGNTIYF.

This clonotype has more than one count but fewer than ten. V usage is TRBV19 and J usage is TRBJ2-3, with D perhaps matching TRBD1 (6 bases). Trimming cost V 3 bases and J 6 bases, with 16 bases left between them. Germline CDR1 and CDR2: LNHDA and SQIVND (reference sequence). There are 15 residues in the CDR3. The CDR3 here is CASSMGAGSADTQYF. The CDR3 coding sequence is TGTGCCAGTAGTATGGGGGCTGGTTCTGCGGATACGCAGTATTTT.

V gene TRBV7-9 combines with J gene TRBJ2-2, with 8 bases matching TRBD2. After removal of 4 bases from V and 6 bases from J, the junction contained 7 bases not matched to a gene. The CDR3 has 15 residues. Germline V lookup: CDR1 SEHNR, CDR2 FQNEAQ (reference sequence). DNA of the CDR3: TGTGCCAGCAGCTGGGGTAGCGGGACTGCCGGGGAGCTGTTTTTT. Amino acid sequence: CASSWGSGTAGELFF.

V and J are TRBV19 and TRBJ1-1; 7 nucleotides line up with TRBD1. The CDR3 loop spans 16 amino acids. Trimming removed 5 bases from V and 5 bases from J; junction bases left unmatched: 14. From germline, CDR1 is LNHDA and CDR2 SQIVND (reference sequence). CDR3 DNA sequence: TGTGCCAGTAGTTACGTAGGGGCAGGGGGATCGACTGAAGCTTTCTTT. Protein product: CASSYVGAGGSTEAFF.

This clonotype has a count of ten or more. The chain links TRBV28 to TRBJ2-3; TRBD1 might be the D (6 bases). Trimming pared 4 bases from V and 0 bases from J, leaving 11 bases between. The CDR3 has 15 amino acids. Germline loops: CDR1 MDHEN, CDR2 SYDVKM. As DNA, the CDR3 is TGTGCCAGCAGTTCCGGGACACTTAGCACAGATACGCAGTATTTT. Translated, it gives CASSSGTLSTDTQYF.

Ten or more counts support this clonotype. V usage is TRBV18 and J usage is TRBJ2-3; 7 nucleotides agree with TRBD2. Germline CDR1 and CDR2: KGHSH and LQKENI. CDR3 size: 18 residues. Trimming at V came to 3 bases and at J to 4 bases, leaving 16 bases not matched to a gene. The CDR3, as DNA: TGTGCCAGCTCACCCCCCCCATCTAGCGGACGTCGACCAGATACGCAGTATTTT. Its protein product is CASSPPPSSGRRPDTQYF.

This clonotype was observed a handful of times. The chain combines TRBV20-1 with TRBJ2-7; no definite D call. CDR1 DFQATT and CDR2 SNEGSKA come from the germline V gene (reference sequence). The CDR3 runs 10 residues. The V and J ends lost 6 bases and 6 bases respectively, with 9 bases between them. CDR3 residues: CSATIAEQYF. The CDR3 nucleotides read TGCAGTGCGACAATAGCCGAGCAGTACTTC.

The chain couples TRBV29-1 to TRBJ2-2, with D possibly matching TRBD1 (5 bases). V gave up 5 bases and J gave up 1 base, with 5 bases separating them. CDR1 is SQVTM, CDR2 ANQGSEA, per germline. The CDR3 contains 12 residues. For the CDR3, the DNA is TGCAGCGTTACAGGGAACACCGGGGAGCTGTTTTTT. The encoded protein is CSVTGNTGELFF.

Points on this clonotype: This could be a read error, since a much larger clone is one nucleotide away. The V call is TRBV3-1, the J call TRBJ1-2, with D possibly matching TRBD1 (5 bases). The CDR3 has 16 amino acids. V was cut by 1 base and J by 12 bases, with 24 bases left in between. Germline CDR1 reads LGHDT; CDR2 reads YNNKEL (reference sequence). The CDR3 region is CASSQVVPGTHRGHTF. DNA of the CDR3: TGTGCCAGCAGCCAAGTTGTTCCAGGGACCCATCGGGGCCACACCTTC.

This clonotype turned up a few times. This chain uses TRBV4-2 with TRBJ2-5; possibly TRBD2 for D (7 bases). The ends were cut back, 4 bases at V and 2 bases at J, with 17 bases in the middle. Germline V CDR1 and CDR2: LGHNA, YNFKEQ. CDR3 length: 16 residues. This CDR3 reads CASSRGGSGGQETQYF. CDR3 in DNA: TGTGCCAGCAGCCGCGGGGGCTCCGGGGGGCAAGAGACCCAGTACTTC.

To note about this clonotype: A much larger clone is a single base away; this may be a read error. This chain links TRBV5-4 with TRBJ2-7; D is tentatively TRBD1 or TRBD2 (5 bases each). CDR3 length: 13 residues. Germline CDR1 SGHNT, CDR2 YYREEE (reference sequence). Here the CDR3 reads CASSRWGTYEQHF. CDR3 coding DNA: TGTGCCAGCAGCAGGTGGGGGACCTACGAGCAGCACTTC.

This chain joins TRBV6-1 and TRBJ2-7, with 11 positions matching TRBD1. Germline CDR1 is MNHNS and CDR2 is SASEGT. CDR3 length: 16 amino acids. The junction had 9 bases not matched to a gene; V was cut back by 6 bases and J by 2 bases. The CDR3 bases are TGTGCCAGCAGGGGGACAGGGGGACCTAAGACCTACGAGCAGTACTTC. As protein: CASRGTGGPKTYEQYF.

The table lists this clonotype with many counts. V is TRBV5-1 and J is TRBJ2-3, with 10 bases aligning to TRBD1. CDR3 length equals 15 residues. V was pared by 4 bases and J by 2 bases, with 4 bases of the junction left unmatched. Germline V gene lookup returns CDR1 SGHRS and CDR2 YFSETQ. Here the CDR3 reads CASSKGQGNTDTQYF. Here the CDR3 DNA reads TGCGCCAGCAGCAAGGGACAGGGGAACACAGATACGCAGTATTTT.

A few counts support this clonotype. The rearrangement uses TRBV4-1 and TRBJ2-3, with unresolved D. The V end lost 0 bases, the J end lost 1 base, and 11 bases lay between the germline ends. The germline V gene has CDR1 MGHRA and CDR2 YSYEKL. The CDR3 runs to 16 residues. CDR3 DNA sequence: TGCGCCAGCAGCCAAGAACCCTATCGGGGCACAGATACGCAGTATTTT. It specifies CASSQEPYRGTDTQYF.